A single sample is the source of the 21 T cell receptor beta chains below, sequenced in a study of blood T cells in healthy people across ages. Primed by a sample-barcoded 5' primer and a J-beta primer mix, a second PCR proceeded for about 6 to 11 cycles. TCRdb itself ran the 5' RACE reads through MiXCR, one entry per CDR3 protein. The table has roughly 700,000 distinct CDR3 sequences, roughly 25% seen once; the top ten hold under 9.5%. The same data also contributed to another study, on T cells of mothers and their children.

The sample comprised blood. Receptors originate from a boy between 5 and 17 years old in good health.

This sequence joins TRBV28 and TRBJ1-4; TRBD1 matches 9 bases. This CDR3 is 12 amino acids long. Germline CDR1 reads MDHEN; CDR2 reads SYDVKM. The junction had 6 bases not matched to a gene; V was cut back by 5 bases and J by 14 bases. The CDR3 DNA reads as TGTGCCAGCAGTCTAATGACAGGGGGTCTGTTTTTT. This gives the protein CASSLMTGGLFF.

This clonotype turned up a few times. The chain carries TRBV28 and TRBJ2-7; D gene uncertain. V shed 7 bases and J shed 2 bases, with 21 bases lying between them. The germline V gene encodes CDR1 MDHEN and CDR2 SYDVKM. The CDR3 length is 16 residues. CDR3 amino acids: CASIGGGGTRAYEQYF. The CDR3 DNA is TGTGCCAGCATTGGCGGTGGTGGTACACGCGCCTACGAGCAGTACTTC.

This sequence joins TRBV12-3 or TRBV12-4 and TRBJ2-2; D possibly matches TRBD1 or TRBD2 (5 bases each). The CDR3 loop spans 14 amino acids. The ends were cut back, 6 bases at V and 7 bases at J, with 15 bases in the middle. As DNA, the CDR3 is TGTGCCAGCAGCTACGGGGCTTCGGGCGGGGAGCTGTTTTTT. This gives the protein CASSYGASGGELFF.

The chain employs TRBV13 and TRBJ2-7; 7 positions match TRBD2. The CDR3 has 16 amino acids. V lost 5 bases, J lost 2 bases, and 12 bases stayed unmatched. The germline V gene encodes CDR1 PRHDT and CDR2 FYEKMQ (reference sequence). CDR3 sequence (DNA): TGTGCCAGCAGCCCCACCCAGGCAGCGGGACCCTACGAGCAGTACTTC. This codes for CASSPTQAAGPYEQYF.

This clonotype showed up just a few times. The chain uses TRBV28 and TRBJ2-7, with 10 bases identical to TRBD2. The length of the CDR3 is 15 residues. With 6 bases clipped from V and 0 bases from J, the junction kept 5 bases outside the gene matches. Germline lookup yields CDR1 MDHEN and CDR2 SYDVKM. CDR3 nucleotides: TGTGCCAGCAGCATCACTAGCGGGAACTCCTACGAGCAGTACTTC. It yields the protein CASSITSGNSYEQYF.

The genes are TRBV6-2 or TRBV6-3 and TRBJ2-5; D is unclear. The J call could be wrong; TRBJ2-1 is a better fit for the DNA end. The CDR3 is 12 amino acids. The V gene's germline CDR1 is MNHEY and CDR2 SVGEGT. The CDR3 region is CASRLLYNEQFF. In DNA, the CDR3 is TGTGCCAGCAGATTGCTATACAATGAGCAGTTCTTC.

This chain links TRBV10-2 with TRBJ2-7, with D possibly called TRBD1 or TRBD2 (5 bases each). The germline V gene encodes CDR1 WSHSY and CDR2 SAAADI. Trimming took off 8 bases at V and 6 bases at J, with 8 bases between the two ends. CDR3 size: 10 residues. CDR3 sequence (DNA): TGCGCCAGCTTCGGGGCCGAGCAGTACTTC. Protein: CASFGAEQYF.

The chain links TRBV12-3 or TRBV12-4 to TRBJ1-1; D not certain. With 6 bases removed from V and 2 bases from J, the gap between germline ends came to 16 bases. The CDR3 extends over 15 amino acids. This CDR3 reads CASSPGWAPNTEAFF. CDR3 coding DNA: TGTGCCAGCAGCCCGGGTTGGGCTCCTAACACTGAAGCTTTCTTT.

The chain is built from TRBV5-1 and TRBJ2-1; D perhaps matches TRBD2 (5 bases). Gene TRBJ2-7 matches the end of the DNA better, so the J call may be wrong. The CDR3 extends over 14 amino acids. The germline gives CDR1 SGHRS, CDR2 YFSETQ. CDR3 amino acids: CASSVRDMMYEQYF. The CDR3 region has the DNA TGCGCCAGCAGCGTGAGGGATATGATGTACGAGCAGTACTTC.

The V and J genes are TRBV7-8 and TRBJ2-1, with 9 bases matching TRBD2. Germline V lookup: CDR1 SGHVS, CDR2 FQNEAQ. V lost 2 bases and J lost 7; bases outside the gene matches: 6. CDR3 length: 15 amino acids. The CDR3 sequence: CASSLIGAGGNEQFF. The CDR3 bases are TGTGCCAGCAGCTTAATCGGGGCGGGGGGGAATGAGCAGTTCTTC.

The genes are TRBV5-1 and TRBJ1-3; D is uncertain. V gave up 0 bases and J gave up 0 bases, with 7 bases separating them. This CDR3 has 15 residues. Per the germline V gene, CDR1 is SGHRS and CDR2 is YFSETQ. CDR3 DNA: TGCGCCAGCAGCTTGGGGGTTTTCTCTGGAAACACCATATATTTT. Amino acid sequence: CASSLGVFSGNTIYF.

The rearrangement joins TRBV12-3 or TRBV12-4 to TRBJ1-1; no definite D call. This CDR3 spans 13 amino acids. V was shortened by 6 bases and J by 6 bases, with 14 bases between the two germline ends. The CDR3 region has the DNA TGTGCCAGCAGAAAACGGGAGGGAGCTGAAGCTTTCTTT. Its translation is CASRKREGAEAFF.

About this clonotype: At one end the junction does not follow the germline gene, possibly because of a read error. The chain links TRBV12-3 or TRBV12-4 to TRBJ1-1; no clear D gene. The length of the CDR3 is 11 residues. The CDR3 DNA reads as TGTGTCAGCATCAGTAACACTGAAGCTTTCTTT. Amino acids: CVSISNTEAFF.

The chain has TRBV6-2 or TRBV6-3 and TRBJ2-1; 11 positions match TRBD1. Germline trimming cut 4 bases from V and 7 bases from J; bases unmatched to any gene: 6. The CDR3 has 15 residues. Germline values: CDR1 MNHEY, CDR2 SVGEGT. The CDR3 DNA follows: TGTGCCAGCAGTTCCTGGACAGGGGGCTCGAATGAGCAGTTCTTC. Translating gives CASSSWTGGSNEQFF.

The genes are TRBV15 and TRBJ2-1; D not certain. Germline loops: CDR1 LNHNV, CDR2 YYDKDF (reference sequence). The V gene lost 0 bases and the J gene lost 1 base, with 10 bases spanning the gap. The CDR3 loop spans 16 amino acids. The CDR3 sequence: CATSRDLSLSYNEQFF. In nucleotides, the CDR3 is TGTGCCACCAGCAGAGATCTGAGCCTTTCCTACAATGAGCAGTTCTTC. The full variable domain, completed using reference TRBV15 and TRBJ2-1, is DAMVIQNPRYQVTQFGKPVTLSCSQTLNHNVMYWYQQKSSQAPKLLFHYYDKDFNNEADTPDNFQSRRPNTSFCFLDIRSPGLGDTAMYLCATSRDLSLSYNEQFFGPGTRLTVL.

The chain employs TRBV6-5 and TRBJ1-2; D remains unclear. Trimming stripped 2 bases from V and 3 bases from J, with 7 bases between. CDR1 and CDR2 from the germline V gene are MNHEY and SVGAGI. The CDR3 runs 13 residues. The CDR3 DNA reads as TGTGCCAGCAGTTACGGTGGATACTATGGCTACACCTTC. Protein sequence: CASSYGGYYGYTF.

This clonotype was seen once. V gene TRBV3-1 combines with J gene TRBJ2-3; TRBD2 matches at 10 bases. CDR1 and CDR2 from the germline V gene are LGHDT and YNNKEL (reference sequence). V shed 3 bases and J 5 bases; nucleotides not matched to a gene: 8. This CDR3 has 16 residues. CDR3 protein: CASSHPLAGEGDTQYF. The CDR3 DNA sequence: TGTGCCAGCAGCCACCCGCTAGCGGGAGAGGGAGATACGCAGTATTTT.

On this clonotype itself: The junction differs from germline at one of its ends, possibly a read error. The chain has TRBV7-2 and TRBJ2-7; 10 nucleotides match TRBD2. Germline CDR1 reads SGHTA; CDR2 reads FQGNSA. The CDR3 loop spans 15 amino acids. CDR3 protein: CAGSPRLAGHYEQYF. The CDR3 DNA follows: TGTGCCGGCAGTCCTCGACTAGCGGGTCACTACGAGCAGTACTTC. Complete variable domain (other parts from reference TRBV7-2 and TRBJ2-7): GAGVSQSPSNKVTEKGKDVELRCDPISGHTALYWYRQSLGQGLEFLIYFQGNSAPDKSGLPSDRFSAERTGGSVSTLTIQRTQQEDSAVYLCAGSPRLAGHYEQYFGPGTRLTVT.

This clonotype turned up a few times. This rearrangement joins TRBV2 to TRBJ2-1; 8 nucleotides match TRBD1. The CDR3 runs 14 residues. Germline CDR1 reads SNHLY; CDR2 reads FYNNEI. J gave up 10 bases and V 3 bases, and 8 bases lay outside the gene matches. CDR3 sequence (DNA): TGTGCCAGCAGTGACCACCAGGGGGCGGGCGAGCAGTTCTTC. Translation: CASSDHQGAGEQFF.

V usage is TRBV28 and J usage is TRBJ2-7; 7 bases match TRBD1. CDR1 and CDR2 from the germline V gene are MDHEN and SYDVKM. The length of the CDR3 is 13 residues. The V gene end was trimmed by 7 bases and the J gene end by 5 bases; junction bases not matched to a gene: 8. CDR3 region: CASIDRVWDEQYF. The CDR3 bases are TGTGCCAGCATAGACAGGGTGTGGGACGAGCAGTACTTC.

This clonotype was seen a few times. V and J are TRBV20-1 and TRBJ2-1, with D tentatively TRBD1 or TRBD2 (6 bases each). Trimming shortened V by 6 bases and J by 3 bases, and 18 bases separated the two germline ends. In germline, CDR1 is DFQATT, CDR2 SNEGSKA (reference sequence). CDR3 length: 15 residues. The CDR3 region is CSATRGGLFYNEQFF. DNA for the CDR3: TGCAGTGCCACTCGAGGGGGGCTTTTCTACAATGAGCAGTTCTTC.